Listed here are 18 T cell receptor beta chains from one sample, sequenced in a study of CD8 T cells in Susac syndrome (dated by TCRdb to about 2019). Receptor amplification or capture employed the immunoSEQ multiplex PCR assay. RNA was extracted with the RNeasy kit and roughly 0.45 to 1 ug was reverse transcribed using random hexamers. TCRdb reprocessed the public reads (quality trimming at Q25 with fastp, clone calling with MiXCR) and kept in-frame beta chains. Identical CDR3 proteins give one entry, which carries the most common genes and DNA. The sample profile shows a few hundred thousand distinct CDR3 sequences; 94% of them were found once. Clones ranked in the top ten supply 0.15% to 0.2% of the sample. Sequenced: CD4+ T cells from PBMCs. The receptors shown here come from a human donor with Susac syndrome.

The V and J genes are TRBV9 and TRBJ2-5; the D is unclear. CDR1 and CDR2 from the germline V gene are SGDLS and YYNGEE. The CDR3 runs 14 residues. The V end was cut by 4 bases, the J end by 1 base, with 11 bases between. This CDR3 reads CASSPTGIQETQYF. The DNA for the CDR3 is TGTGCCAGCAGCCCCACCGGAATCCAAGAGACCCAGTACTTC. Variable domain in full (rest from reference TRBV9 and TRBJ2-5): DSGVTQTPKHLITATGQRVTLRCSPRSGDLSVYWYQQSLDQGLQFLIQYYNGEERAKGNILERFSAQQFPDLHSELNLSSLELGDSALYFCASSPTGIQETQYFGPGTRLLVL.

This rearrangement joins TRBV30 to TRBJ1-2; no firm D call. The CDR3 has 11 amino acids. Germline CDR1 GTSNPN, CDR2 SVGIG (reference sequence). The V end was cut by 5 bases, the J end by 3 bases, with 7 bases between. CDR3 sequence reads: CAWGPDYGYTF. The DNA for the CDR3 is TGTGCCTGGGGTCCGGACTATGGCTACACCTTC.

V usage is TRBV6-2 or TRBV6-3 and J usage is TRBJ2-7, with a tentative D call TRBD2 (5 bases). Germline V gene sequence: CDR1 MNHEY, CDR2 SVGEGT. The V and J ends lost 6 bases and 11 bases respectively, with 20 bases between them. The CDR3 is made up of 13 amino acids. CDR3 amino acids: CASSPAIEGLEYF. For the CDR3, the DNA is TGTGCCAGCAGCCCCGCCATAGAGGGCCTTGAGTACTTC.

A single count supports this clonotype. V is TRBV6-2 or TRBV6-3 and J is TRBJ1-1; TRBD1 matches 7 bases. This CDR3 comprises 16 residues. Trimming removed 7 bases from V and 2 bases from J; junction bases left unmatched: 13. CDR1 and CDR2 from the germline V gene are MNHEY and SVGEGT. The CDR3 nucleotides are TGTGCCAGCACCCTAGTAAGGACAGGCGGTAACACTGAAGCTTTCTTT. It yields the protein CASTLVRTGGNTEAFF.

V is TRBV20-1 and J is TRBJ1-6; D not certain. The germline CDR1 and CDR2 sequences are DFQATT and SNEGSKA (reference sequence). Trimming pared 7 bases from V and 8 bases from J, leaving 18 bases between. The CDR3 totals 14 residues. CDR3 sequence reads: CSGLESGRDSPLHF. DNA for the CDR3: TGCAGTGGGTTGGAGTCGGGGAGGGATTCACCCCTCCACTTT.

This chain links TRBV21-1 with TRBJ1-2; the table names TRBD1, a call not compared with the DNA. TRBV21-1 is flagged as a pseudogene. CDR3 length: 14 residues. The CDR3 is CASSKASGTHGYTF. CDR3 coding DNA: TGTGCCAGCAGCAAAGCGTCCGGGACCCATGGCTACACCTTC.

This rearrangement joins TRBV5-1 to TRBJ2-2, with D unclear. V was pared by 5 bases and J by 4 bases, with 12 bases between. This CDR3 has 14 amino acids. Germline V gene sequence: CDR1 SGHRS, CDR2 YFSETQ. The CDR3 sequence: CASRAVHSTGELFF. The CDR3 DNA follows: TGCGCCAGCAGAGCCGTACACTCCACCGGGGAGCTGTTTTTT.

The gene calls are TRBV7-6 and TRBJ2-7; D unresolved. The CDR3 spans 15 residues. V shed 2 bases and J shed 3 bases, with 14 bases lying between them. Germline lookup yields CDR1 SGHVS and CDR2 FNYEAQ. This CDR3 reads CASSLLPSTGYEQYF. The CDR3 bases are TGTGCCAGCAGCTTATTACCCTCGACCGGCTACGAGCAGTACTTC.

The chain carries TRBV7-9 and TRBJ1-3; no firm D call. The CDR3 has 12 residues. Germline CDR1 reads SEHNR; CDR2 reads FQNEAQ (reference sequence). V dropped 5 bases and J dropped 2 bases, with 4 bases sitting between them. CDR3 amino acids: CASSVPGNTIYF. The CDR3 nucleotides are TGTGCCAGCAGCGTCCCTGGAAACACCATATATTTT.

The J gene is TRBJ2-7, the V gene TRBV4-3, with D unresolved. Trimming took 0 bases from V and 2 from J, leaving 14 bases between them. The CDR3 extends over 16 amino acids. Germline V gene data show CDR1 as LGHNA and CDR2 as YSLEER. CDR3 residues: CASSQDISGPAYEQYF. Here the CDR3 DNA reads TGCGCCAGCAGCCAAGATATCTCCGGACCAGCCTACGAGCAGTACTTC.

V is TRBV18 and J is TRBJ2-2, with D hard to call. CDR3 length: 12 residues. Germline values: CDR1 KGHSH, CDR2 LQKENI. Between the trimmed V and J ends, which lost 11 bases and 4 bases, there was a span of 11 bases. CDR3 residues: CASSAVTGELFF. DNA of the CDR3: TGTGCCTCCTCGGCGGTCACCGGGGAGCTGTTTTTT.

The chain combines TRBV6-5 with TRBJ1-1; TRBD1 matches at 11 bases. Per germline, CDR1 MNHEY and CDR2 SVGAGI. This CDR3 contains 17 residues. The V and J ends lost 4 bases and 4 bases, in that order; junction bases with no gene match: 11. As DNA, the CDR3 is TGTGCCAGCAGTTCCACCGGGACAGGGGGAATGGGCACTGAAGCTTTCTTT. It codes for CASSSTGTGGMGTEAFF.

This clonotype was observed once. This chain links TRBV5-6 with TRBJ1-1; 12 bases align to TRBD1. CDR1 and CDR2 from the germline V gene are SGHDT and YYEEEE. The V and J ends lost 0 bases and 1 base, in that order; junction bases with no gene match: 7. The CDR3 contains 18 residues. The CDR3 loop reads CASSLVWDRGPGNTEAFF. In nucleotides, the CDR3 is TGTGCCAGCAGCTTGGTCTGGGACAGGGGGCCAGGGAACACTGAAGCTTTCTTT.

This sequence joins TRBV30 and TRBJ1-2, with 7 bases matching TRBD1. The CDR3 sequence is 15 residues long. CDR1 is GTSNPN and CDR2 is SVGIG in the germline V gene (reference sequence). Trimming at V came to 3 bases and at J to 2 bases, leaving 9 bases not matched to a gene. In nucleotides, the CDR3 is TGTGCCTGGAGGAAAGACAGGGTGTGGAACTATGGCTACACCTTC. Its translation is CAWRKDRVWNYGYTF.

The chain employs TRBV7-2 and TRBJ1-2; D is unclear. This CDR3 region has 17 residues. V was trimmed by 4 bases and J by 5 bases, leaving 23 bases between them. The V gene's germline CDR1 is SGHTA and CDR2 FQGNSA. CDR3 DNA: TGTGCCAGCAGCTCCCCCGGCGGGCACCAAGGAAAATATGGCTACACCTTC. Translating it yields CASSSPGGHQGKYGYTF.

J is TRBJ2-2 and V is TRBV30, with TRBD2 matching 12 bases. The germline CDR1 and CDR2 sequences are GTSNPN and SVGIG (reference sequence). This CDR3 is 17 amino acids long. V shed 2 bases, J shed 5 bases, and the junction held 9 bases outside the gene matches. The CDR3 DNA reads TGTGCCTGGAGTCTACTAGCGGGGGGCCTTCGGACCGGGGAGCTGTTTTTT. Its translation is CAWSLLAGGLRTGELFF.

The chain is built from TRBV6-2 or TRBV6-3 and TRBJ1-1; no clear D gene. The germline V and J ends were trimmed by 4 bases and 1 base, with 7 bases remaining between them. This CDR3 is 13 amino acids long. The V gene's germline CDR1 is MNHEY and CDR2 SVGEGT. The CDR3 DNA follows: TGTGCCAGCAGTTCATACGGGAACACTGAAGCTTTCTTT. It codes for CASSSYGNTEAFF.

The V and J genes are TRBV30 and TRBJ2-6, with TRBD2 identical over 8 bases. The CDR3 has 16 residues. Germline CDR1 reads GTSNPN; CDR2 reads SVGIG (reference sequence). J gave up 2 bases and V 2 bases, and 5 bases lay outside the gene matches. CDR3 in DNA: TGTGCCTGGAGTATCGGGAGGGGGGCTGGGGCCAACGTCCTGACTTTC. It encodes CAWSIGRGAGANVLTF.